What follows are 27 T cell receptor beta chains derived from one specimen sequenced in a study of a mutant IDH1 vaccine in newly diagnosed glioma. Some clones are missing from TCRdb's copy, which holds only in-frame ones; the method was immunoSEQ multiplex PCR. This table has about 54,000 clones, roughly 84% appearing once. Documented time point: week 35, safety follow-up. A 20-mer mutant IDH1 peptide at 300 ug was injected subcutaneously with topical imiquimod. These receptors' targets are unknown. The sequencing here drew on PBMCs, taken from a glioma patient whose treatment included an IDH1 peptide vaccine. The receptors come from a woman aged 18-29 years with glioma.

The CDR3, as DNA: TGTGCCAGTAGAACCGGTTTGGAAAACACCATATATTTT. Translating gives CASRTGLENTIYF. The V and J genes are TRBV19 and TRBJ1-3, with D uncertain. Trimming took 6 bases from V and 6 from J, leaving 12 bases between them. Germline loops: CDR1 LNHDA, CDR2 SQIVND (reference sequence). CDR3 length equals 13 residues.

The V and J genes are TRBV6-4 and TRBJ1-5; D unclear. Germline V lookup: CDR1 MRHNA, CDR2 SNTAGT. This CDR3 contains 13 residues. Trimming removed 6 bases from V and 4 bases from J, with 10 bases in between. CDR3 amino acids: CASSQDSNQPQHF. The CDR3 DNA reads TGTGCCAGCAGCCAGGATTCAAATCAGCCCCAGCATTTT.

In DNA form, the CDR3 reads TGTGCCTGGACTGGTATTAAAATGGGACAGGGTTTGAACACTGAAGCTTTCTTT. This gives the protein CAWTGIKMGQGLNTEAFF. The chain is built from TRBV30 and TRBJ1-1, with 9 bases matching TRBD1. Trimming took 4 bases from V and 0 from J; bases not matched to a gene: 15. The germline CDR1 and CDR2 sequences are GTSNPN and SVGIG (reference sequence). The CDR3 sequence is 18 residues long. The full variable domain, with the rest looked up from reference TRBV30 and TRBJ1-1, is SQTIHQWPATLVQPVGSPLSLECTVEGTSNPNLYWYRQAAGRGLQLLFYSVGIGQISSEVPQNLSASRPQDRQFILSSKKLLLSDSGFYLCAWTGIKMGQGLNTEAFFGQGTRLTVV.

This clone was seen only a few times. The rearrangement links TRBV7-3 to TRBJ1-1; D might be TRBD1 (6 bases). This CDR3 is built from 13 residues. Per the germline V gene, CDR1 is SGHTA and CDR2 is FQGTGA. Deletions cut 5 bases from V and 5 bases from J, with 12 bases between. CDR3 loop: CASSLLGGTEAFF. The CDR3 DNA sequence: TGTGCCAGCAGCCTCCTAGGGGGTACTGAAGCTTTCTTT. The variable domain in full, with the rest retrieved from reference TRBV7-3 and TRBJ1-1, is GAGVSQTPSNKVTEKGKYVELRCDPISGHTALYWYRQSLGQGPEFLIYFQGTGAADDSGLPNDRFFAVRPEGSVSTLKIQRTERGDSAVYLCASSLLGGTEAFFGQGTRLTVV.

The chain has TRBV7-9 and TRBJ2-1; D ambiguous. There are 15 residues in the CDR3. V dropped 1 base and J dropped 1 base, with 8 bases sitting between them. Germline values: CDR1 SEHNR, CDR2 FQNEAQ (reference sequence). In DNA, the CDR3 is TGTGCCAGCAGCTTAGGAACCGCTTCCTACAATGAGCAGTTCTTC. Its protein product is CASSLGTASYNEQFF.

The chain recombines TRBV5-6 with TRBJ1-1, with a possible D match to TRBD1 (5 bases). The length of the CDR3 is 13 residues. The V gene lost 1 base and the J gene lost 13 bases, with 17 bases spanning the gap. Germline CDR1 reads SGHDT; CDR2 reads YYEEEE. CDR3 amino acids: CASSLFRDVVVFF. CDR3 nucleotide sequence: TGTGCCAGCAGCTTGTTTAGGGACGTGGTAGTTTTCTTT.

This chain links TRBV29-1 with TRBJ2-2; 8 positions match TRBD2. The germline V gene encodes CDR1 SQVTM and CDR2 ANQGSEA. The ends lost 6 bases at V and 7 bases at J; junction bases unmatched: 22. The CDR3 is 18 amino acids. The chain's CDR3 is CSVRTVGGTVAGGGELFF. The CDR3 region has the DNA TGCAGCGTCAGGACAGTCGGGGGAACTGTTGCGGGGGGCGGGGAGCTGTTTTTT.

This clone was counted a few times. J is TRBJ1-5 and V is TRBV4-3; the D is unclear. The germline V gene encodes CDR1 LGHNA and CDR2 YSLEER. The CDR3 has 14 amino acids. V dropped 1 base and J dropped 4 bases, with 8 bases sitting between them. The CDR3 DNA is TGCGCCAGCAGCCAAGGTGTAGAAAATCAGCCCCAGCATTTT. It codes for CASSQGVENQPQHF.

This chain joins TRBV5-8 and TRBJ2-3; 11 positions match TRBD2. Per the germline V gene, CDR1 is SGHTS and CDR2 is YDEGEE. J lost 6 bases, V lost 5 bases, and 11 bases had no gene match. This CDR3 contains 16 residues. The CDR3 region is CASSDPTSGRYDTQYF. The CDR3 nucleotides are TGTGCCAGCAGTGATCCAACTAGCGGGAGATACGATACGCAGTATTTT.

A single count supports this clone. The CDR3 DNA follows: TGTGCCAGCAGCCAGGATCAGGGGGACAGGGGCTACTATGGCTACACCTTC. Translation: CASSQDQGDRGYYGYTF. This chain joins TRBV4-2 and TRBJ1-2; 10 positions match TRBD1. Losses at the gene ends were 3 bases for V and 3 bases for J; bases not matched to a gene: 10. Germline CDR1 reads LGHNA; CDR2 reads YNFKEQ. This CDR3 region has 17 residues.

The chain links TRBV11-2 to TRBJ1-2; D gene ambiguous. Germline V gene sequence: CDR1 SGHAT, CDR2 FQNNGV. The length of the CDR3 is 14 residues. Trimming pared 0 bases from V and 0 bases from J, leaving 5 bases between. CDR3 amino acids: CASSLDTPNYGYTF. CDR3 coding DNA: TGTGCCAGCAGCTTAGACACCCCTAACTATGGCTACACCTTC.

This clone came up once. This rearrangement joins TRBV4-1 to TRBJ1-4; a weak D match, TRBD1 (5 bases). The V gene's germline CDR1 is MGHRA and CDR2 YSYEKL. CDR3 size: 15 residues. V was pared by 4 bases and J by 4 bases, with 13 bases between. In DNA form, the CDR3 reads TGCGCCAGCAGCCCAAGCCGGGGGAATAATGAAAAACTGTTTTTT. This codes for CASSPSRGNNEKLFF.

This clone was detected only a few times. The V gene is TRBV5-1, the J gene TRBJ1-1; weak D call: TRBD1 (5 bases). With 4 bases removed from V and 3 bases from J, the gap between germline ends came to 19 bases. The CDR3 length is 16 residues. Germline lookup yields CDR1 SGHRS and CDR2 YFSETQ. The CDR3 loop reads CASSQGRIKVDTEAFF. CDR3 in DNA: TGCGCCAGCAGCCAGGGACGGATAAAGGTGGACACTGAAGCTTTCTTT.

The chain links TRBV9 to TRBJ1-4; D gene ambiguous. Germline-derived CDR1 and CDR2 are SGDLS and YYNGEE. CDR3 length equals 13 residues. V lost 0 bases and J lost 5, with 5 bases in between. The CDR3 here is CASSVDGNEKLFF. The CDR3 coding sequence is TGTGCCAGCAGCGTAGATGGAAATGAAAAACTGTTTTTT.

The chain links TRBV11-3 to TRBJ2-7; D may be TRBD1 (5 bases). CDR1 SGHNT and CDR2 YENEEA come from the germline V gene. V lost 1 base and J 3 bases, leaving 10 bases between the germline ends. This CDR3 has 14 amino acids. This chain's CDR3 is CASSLAETDYEQYF. Written as DNA, the CDR3 is TGTGCCAGCAGCTTAGCCGAGACAGACTACGAGCAGTACTTC.

The chain combines TRBV6-6 with TRBJ2-3, with D maybe TRBD1 (5 bases). Trimming cost V 4 bases and J 2 bases, with 13 bases left between them. Germline V gene data show CDR1 as MNHNY and CDR2 as SVGAGI (reference sequence). There are 15 residues in the CDR3. The CDR3 sequence is CASSSLTDYTDTQYF. CDR3 sequence (DNA): TGTGCCAGCAGTTCTCTGACAGATTACACAGATACGCAGTATTTT.

The rearrangement links TRBV2 to TRBJ2-4; D ambiguous. V dropped 9 bases and J dropped 0 bases, with 9 bases sitting between them. CDR3 length: 13 residues. Germline CDR1 reads SNHLY; CDR2 reads FYNNEI. Here the CDR3 DNA reads TGTGCCAGTGGGCCCCCAGCCAAAAACATTCAGTACTTC. As protein: CASGPPAKNIQYF.

J is TRBJ2-1 and V is TRBV6-5; 10 bases line up with TRBD2. Looked up from germline, CDR1 is MNHEY and CDR2 is SVGAGI. The CDR3 is 16 amino acids. V shed 0 bases and J 8 bases; nucleotides not matched to a gene: 7. In DNA form, the CDR3 reads TGTGCCAGCAGTTACTCAGCGGGAGGGCCTTCGCATGAGCAGTTCTTC. Its translation is CASSYSAGGPSHEQFF.

V usage is TRBV5-6 and J usage is TRBJ2-7; D gene unclear. Germline V gene sequence: CDR1 SGHDT, CDR2 YYEEEE. This CDR3 is 12 amino acids long. The germline V and J ends were trimmed by 0 bases and 3 bases, with 4 bases remaining between them. CDR3 sequence (DNA): TGTGCCAGCAGCTTGGCCGACTACGAGCAGTACTTC. Amino acids: CASSLADYEQYF. Variable domain in full (rest from reference TRBV5-6 and TRBJ2-7): DAGVTQSPTHLIKTRGQQVTLRCSPKSGHDTVSWYQQALGQGPQFIFQYYEEEERQRGNFPDRFSGHQFPNYSSELNVNALLLGDSALYLCASSLADYEQYFGPGTRLTVT.

Of note for this clone: Other DNA variants within this sample encode the same CDR3. V and J are TRBV9 and TRBJ2-7; the match to TRBD2 covers 11 bases. V shed 2 bases, J shed 0 bases, and the junction held 1 base outside the gene matches. The CDR3 covers 15 residues. Germline values: CDR1 SGDLS, CDR2 YYNGEE. The DNA for the CDR3 is TGTGCCAGCAGCGTGGGACTAGCGGACTCCTACGAGCAGTACTTC. Translating gives CASSVGLADSYEQYF.

This chain uses TRBV4-1 with TRBJ1-2; 8 bases map to TRBD1. CDR1 is MGHRA, CDR2 YSYEKL, per germline. This CDR3 has 15 residues. V was pared by 4 bases and J by 4 bases, with 8 bases of the junction left unmatched. CDR3 nucleotide sequence: TGCGCCAGCAGCCCCACAGGGGGAACGGGCTATGGCTACACCTTC. Residues: CASSPTGGTGYGYTF.

This sequence joins TRBV2 and TRBJ1-2, with 7 bases that match TRBD1. The CDR3 length is 15 residues. Per germline, CDR1 SNHLY and CDR2 FYNNEI. Germline trimming cut 7 bases from V and 1 base from J; bases unmatched to any gene: 9. The DNA of the CDR3 is TGTGCCAGCAAGGGCAGGGGGGCCTTTAACTATGGCTACACCTTC. It yields the protein CASKGRGAFNYGYTF.

This clone was detected once. The J gene is TRBJ2-2, the V gene TRBV15; unclear D gene. CDR1 and CDR2 from the germline V gene are LNHNV and YYDKDF (reference sequence). This CDR3 region has 16 residues. V lost 1 base and J lost 3, with 12 bases in between. CDR3 nucleotides: TGTGCCACCAGCAGAGGGGGAAGGATTGACACCGGGGAGCTGTTTTTT. Its protein product is CATSRGGRIDTGELFF.

The chain couples TRBV5-4 to TRBJ1-4; D not certain. V lost 4 bases to trimming and J lost 5 bases, with 6 bases between them. Germline CDR1 SGHNT, CDR2 YYREEE (reference sequence). The CDR3 totals 12 residues. The CDR3 is CASSAINEKLFF. CDR3 DNA sequence: TGTGCCAGCAGCGCCATAAATGAAAAACTGTTTTTT.

The chain is built from TRBV5-1 and TRBJ1-1; D gene ambiguous. V lost 4 bases to trimming and J lost 2 bases, with 15 bases between them. CDR1 is SGHRS and CDR2 is YFSETQ in the germline V gene. This CDR3 has 15 residues. CDR3 nucleotides: TGCGCCAGCAGCCTTGGAAGGATTAGTAACACTGAAGCTTTCTTT. Translated, it gives CASSLGRISNTEAFF.

This chain connects TRBV6-5 to TRBJ2-7, with D possibly TRBD1 on 5 matching bases. Germline CDR1 reads MNHEY; CDR2 reads SVGAGI. CDR3 length equals 12 residues. V shed 2 bases and J shed 3 bases, with 5 bases lying between them. For the CDR3, the DNA is TGTGCCAGCAGTTACACAGGCTACGAGCAGTACTTC. Its translation is CASSYTGYEQYF.

J is TRBJ1-1 and V is TRBV5-4; no firm D call. Trimming took 0 bases from V and 5 from J, leaving 14 bases between them. CDR1 is SGHNT and CDR2 is YYREEE in the germline V gene (reference sequence). CDR3 size: 15 residues. The CDR3 region has the DNA TGTGCCAGCAGCTTGGCCGGGTCCATGGGGACTGAAGCTTTCTTT. This sequence encodes CASSLAGSMGTEAFF.